These 16 T cell receptor beta chains came from one sample sequenced in a study of a mutant IDH1 vaccine in newly diagnosed glioma. The assay was immunoSEQ multiplex PCR, and TCRdb's table has in-frame clones only and misses some. Here the sample spans roughly 68,000 clones, under 85% being singletons. No antigen has been assigned to these receptors. This sample's time point: week 35, safety follow-up. Vaccination used 300 ug of mutant IDH1 20-mer peptide per dose, with topical imiquimod. This specimen consisted of PBMCs, obtained from a glioma patient whose treatment included an IDH1 peptide vaccine. These receptors were taken from a man in his fifties or sixties with glioma.

The J gene is TRBJ2-1, the V gene TRBV28; possibly TRBD1 or TRBD2 for D (5 bases each). V lost 4 bases, J lost 5 bases, and 15 bases lay in between. The germline V gene has CDR1 MDHEN and CDR2 SYDVKM. This CDR3 contains 15 residues. As DNA, the CDR3 is TGTGCCAGCAGTTCCTTTACAGGTAGCGACAATGAGCAGTTCTTC. Translation gives CASSSFTGSDNEQFF.

This clone was seen only once. The chain employs TRBV30 and TRBJ1-2; 10 bases align to TRBD1. The CDR3 contains 14 residues. In germline, CDR1 is GTSNPN, CDR2 SVGIG (reference sequence). The trim removed 1 base at V and 1 base at J, leaving 0 bases unmatched. The CDR3 DNA reads TGTGCCTGGAGTGGGGACAGGGGTAACTATGGCTACACCTTC. Translated: CAWSGDRGNYGYTF.

The rearrangement joins TRBV6-6 to TRBJ2-7, with D possibly TRBD2 on 6 matching bases. V was pared by 2 bases and J by 0 bases, with 8 bases between. This CDR3 is built from 14 residues. Germline V lookup: CDR1 MNHNY, CDR2 SVGAGI (reference sequence). CDR3 amino acids: CASSYRDFSYEQYF. The CDR3 nucleotides are TGTGCCAGCAGTTACCGGGACTTCTCCTACGAGCAGTACTTC.

The rearrangement uses TRBV7-8 and TRBJ2-5; D not resolved. This CDR3 is 13 amino acids long. Trimming pared 1 base from V and 1 base from J, leaving 4 bases between. In germline, CDR1 is SGHVS, CDR2 FQNEAQ. The CDR3 region is CASSLGSQETQYF. DNA of the CDR3: TGTGCCAGCAGCTTAGGCTCCCAAGAGACCCAGTACTTC.

This chain joins TRBV5-6 and TRBJ2-7, with D tentatively TRBD1 (5 bases). V lost 5 bases and J 3 bases, leaving 15 bases between the germline ends. This CDR3 has 14 amino acids. Germline values: CDR1 SGHDT, CDR2 YYEEEE. This chain's CDR3 is CASRSGQGIYEQYF. In nucleotides, the CDR3 is TGTGCCAGCAGATCTGGACAAGGGATCTACGAGCAGTACTTC.

Relative to its sample, this clone is medium-sized. The gene calls are TRBV7-8 and TRBJ2-7; either TRBD1 or TRBD2 may fit D (5 bases each). From germline, CDR1 is SGHVS and CDR2 FQNEAQ. The length of the CDR3 is 13 residues. Trimming left V 5 bases short and J 3 bases short, with 11 bases between. For the CDR3, the DNA is TGTGCCAGCAGCGCCGGGACCGGCTACGAGCAGTACTTC. Residues: CASSAGTGYEQYF.

This chain uses TRBV7-9 with TRBJ1-2; D is unresolved. This CDR3 has 14 residues. Germline-derived CDR1 and CDR2 are SEHNR and FQNEAQ (reference sequence). Trimming removed 2 bases from V and 7 bases from J, with 14 bases in between. The CDR3 here is CASSLISREGGYTF. The CDR3, as DNA: TGTGCCAGCAGCTTAATTAGCCGGGAGGGTGGCTACACCTTC.

V and J are TRBV7-9 and TRBJ1-1; D ambiguous. The CDR3 has 14 residues. Trimming cost V 9 bases and J 0 bases, with 14 bases left between them. The V gene's germline CDR1 is SEHNR and CDR2 FQNEAQ (reference sequence). The CDR3 DNA reads as TGTGCCAGTAAATCCGAAGGGCTGAACACTGAAGCTTTCTTT. The encoded protein is CASKSEGLNTEAFF. Together with reference TRBV7-9 and TRBJ1-1, the CDR3 gives the full variable domain: DTGVSQNPRHKITKRGQNVTFRCDPISEHNRLYWYRQTLGQGPEFLTYFQNEAQLEKSRLLSDRFSAERPKGSFSTLEIQRTEQGDSAMYLCASKSEGLNTEAFFGQGTRLTVV.

This clone was picked up one time. The chain links TRBV7-3 to TRBJ2-7, with a weak D call TRBD2 (5 bases). V was pared by 5 bases and J by 5 bases, with 13 bases between. In germline, CDR1 is SGHTA, CDR2 FQGTGA. The CDR3 contains 13 residues. CDR3 DNA: TGTGCCAGCAGCACCACTAGTCTTGACGAGCAGTACTTC. This sequence encodes CASSTTSLDEQYF.

The rearrangement links TRBV5-5 to TRBJ1-3; unclear D gene. The CDR3 spans 16 residues. Germline assignment: CDR1 SGHKS and CDR2 YYEKEE (reference sequence). V was clipped by 0 bases and J by 6 bases, with 16 bases between them. CDR3 protein: CASSLDPGLLTNTIYF. CDR3 bases: TGTGCCAGCAGCTTGGACCCCGGCCTACTAACAAACACCATATATTTT. The variable domain in full, with the rest retrieved from reference TRBV5-5 and TRBJ1-3, is DAGVTQSPTHLIKTRGQQVTLRCSPISGHKSVSWYQQVLGQGPQFIFQYYEKEERGRGNFPDRFSARQFPNYSSELNVNALLLGDSALYLCASSLDPGLLTNTIYFGEGSWLTVV.

This clone has only a few counts. V gene TRBV7-9 combines with J gene TRBJ1-2; D gene uncertain. The V end lost 6 bases, the J end lost 4 bases, and 15 bases lay between the germline ends. The CDR3 consists of 14 residues. CDR1 SEHNR and CDR2 FQNEAQ come from the germline V gene (reference sequence). The CDR3 DNA follows: TGTGCCAGCAGTTCAGCGCTAGATTTCTATGGCTACACCTTC. It encodes CASSSALDFYGYTF.

The V call is TRBV5-1, the J call TRBJ2-1; D ambiguous. From germline, CDR1 is SGHRS and CDR2 YFSETQ. There are 13 residues in the CDR3. Trimming removed 0 bases from V and 7 bases from J, with 8 bases in between. The CDR3 coding sequence is TGCGCCAGCAGCTTGGGGCAGATAAATGAGCAGTTCTTC. Amino acid sequence: CASSLGQINEQFF.

The chain carries TRBV29-1 and TRBJ2-1; the D call may be TRBD1 or TRBD2 (5 bases each). This CDR3 has 14 amino acids. V lost 1 base, J lost 8 bases, and 15 bases lay in between. Germline V gene sequence: CDR1 SQVTM, CDR2 ANQGSEA. Here the CDR3 DNA reads TGCAGCGTTGAAGGGATCCAGGGAGATTATGAGCAGTTCTTC. It specifies CSVEGIQGDYEQFF.

For the CDR3, the DNA is TGCAGCGCGGACCTACAGGGCGCCGAAGCTTTCTTT. Protein: CSADLQGAEAFF. The rearrangement links TRBV29-1 to TRBJ1-1; D possibly corresponds to TRBD1 (6 bases). V lost 7 bases and J 8 bases, leaving 17 bases between the germline ends. The CDR3 sequence is 12 residues long. Germline V gene sequence: CDR1 SQVTM, CDR2 ANQGSEA.

V and J are TRBV19 and TRBJ2-7, with D maybe TRBD2 (5 bases). The V end lost 5 bases, the J end lost 4 bases, and 6 bases lay between the germline ends. The germline V gene encodes CDR1 LNHDA and CDR2 SQIVND (reference sequence). The CDR3 consists of 11 residues. This CDR3 is CASSPGYEQYF. The DNA for the CDR3 is TGTGCCAGTAGTCCGGGATACGAGCAGTACTTC.

The chain carries TRBV6-5 and TRBJ2-7; D uncertain. With 4 bases removed from V and 3 bases from J, the gap between germline ends came to 10 bases. Germline assignment: CDR1 MNHEY and CDR2 SVGAGI. This CDR3 is 13 amino acids long. This CDR3 reads CASSFGDFYEQYF. CDR3 sequence (DNA): TGTGCCAGCAGTTTCGGAGATTTCTACGAGCAGTACTTC.